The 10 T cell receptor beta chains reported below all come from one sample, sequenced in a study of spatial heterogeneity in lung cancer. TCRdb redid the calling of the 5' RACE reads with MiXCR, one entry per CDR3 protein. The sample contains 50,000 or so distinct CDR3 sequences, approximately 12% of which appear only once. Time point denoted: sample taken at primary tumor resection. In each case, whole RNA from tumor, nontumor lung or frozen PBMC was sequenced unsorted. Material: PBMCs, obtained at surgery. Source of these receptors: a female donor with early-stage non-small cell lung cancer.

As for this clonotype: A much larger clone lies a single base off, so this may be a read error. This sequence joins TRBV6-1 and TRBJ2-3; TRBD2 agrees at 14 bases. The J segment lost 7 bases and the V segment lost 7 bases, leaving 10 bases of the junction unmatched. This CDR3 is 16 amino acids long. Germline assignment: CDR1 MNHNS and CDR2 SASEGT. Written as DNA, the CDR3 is TGTGCCAGCAAACCGGGACTAGCGGGAGCCCACAATACGCAGTATTTT. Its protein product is CASKPGLAGAHNTQYF.

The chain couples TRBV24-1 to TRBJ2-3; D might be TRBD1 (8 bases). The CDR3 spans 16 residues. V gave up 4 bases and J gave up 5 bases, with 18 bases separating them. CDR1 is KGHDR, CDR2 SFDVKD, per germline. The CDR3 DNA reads TGTGCCACCAGTGACCCGACAGGGGAGGGAAGAGATACGCAGTATTTT. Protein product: CATSDPTGEGRDTQYF.

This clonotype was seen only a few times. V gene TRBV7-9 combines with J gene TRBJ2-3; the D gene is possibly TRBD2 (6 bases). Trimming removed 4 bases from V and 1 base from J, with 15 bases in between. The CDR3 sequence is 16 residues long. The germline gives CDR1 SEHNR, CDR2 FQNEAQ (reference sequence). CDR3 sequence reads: CASSSPGGGGTDTQYF. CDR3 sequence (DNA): TGTGCCAGCAGCTCCCCCGGCGGCGGGGGCACAGATACGCAGTATTTT. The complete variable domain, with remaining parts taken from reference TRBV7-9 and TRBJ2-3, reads DTGVSQNPRHKITKRGQNVTFRCDPISEHNRLYWYRQTLGQGPEFLTYFQNEAQLEKSRLLSDRFSAERPKGSFSTLEIQRTEQGDSAMYLCASSSPGGGGTDTQYFGPGTRLTVL.

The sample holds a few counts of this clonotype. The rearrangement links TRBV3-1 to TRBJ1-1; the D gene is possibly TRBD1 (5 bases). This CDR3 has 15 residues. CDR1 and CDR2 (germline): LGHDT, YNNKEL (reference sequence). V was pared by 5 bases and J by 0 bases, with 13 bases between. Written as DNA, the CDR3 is TGTGCCAGCAGCAGAGACGAGGGGATGAACACTGAAGCTTTCTTT. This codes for CASSRDEGMNTEAFF.

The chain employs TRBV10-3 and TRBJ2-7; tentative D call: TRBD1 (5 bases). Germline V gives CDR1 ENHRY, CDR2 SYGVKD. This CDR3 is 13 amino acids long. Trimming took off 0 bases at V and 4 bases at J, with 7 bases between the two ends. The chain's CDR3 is CAISESGAYEQYF. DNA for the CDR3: TGTGCCATCAGTGAGTCTGGGGCTTACGAGCAGTACTTC.

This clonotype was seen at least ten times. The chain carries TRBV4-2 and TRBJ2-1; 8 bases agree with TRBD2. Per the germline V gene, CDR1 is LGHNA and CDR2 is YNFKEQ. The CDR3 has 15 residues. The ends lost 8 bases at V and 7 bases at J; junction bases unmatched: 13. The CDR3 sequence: CASRTFVAGNNEQFF. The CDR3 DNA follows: TGTGCCAGCCGTACCTTCGTAGCGGGGAATAATGAGCAGTTCTTC.

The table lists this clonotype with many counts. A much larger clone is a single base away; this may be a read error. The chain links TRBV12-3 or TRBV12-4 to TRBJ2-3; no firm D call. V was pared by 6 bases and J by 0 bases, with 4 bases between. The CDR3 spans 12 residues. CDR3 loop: CASSLSTDTQYF. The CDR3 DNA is TGTGCCAGCAGCCTAAGCACAGATACGCAGTATTTT.

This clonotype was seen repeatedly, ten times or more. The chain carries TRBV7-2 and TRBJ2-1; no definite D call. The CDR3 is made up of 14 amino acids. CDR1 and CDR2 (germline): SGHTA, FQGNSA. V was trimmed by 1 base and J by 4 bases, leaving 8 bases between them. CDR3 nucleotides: TGTGCCAGCAGCTTAGTTTCTGTTTACAATGAGCAGTTCTTC. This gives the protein CASSLVSVYNEQFF.

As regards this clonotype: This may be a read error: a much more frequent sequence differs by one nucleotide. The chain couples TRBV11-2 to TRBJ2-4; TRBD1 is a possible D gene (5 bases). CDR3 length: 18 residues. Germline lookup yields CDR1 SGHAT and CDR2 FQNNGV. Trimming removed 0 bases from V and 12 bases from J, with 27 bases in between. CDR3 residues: CASSLDKWGPPDGNGQYF. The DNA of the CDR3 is TGTGCCAGCAGCTTAGATAAGTGGGGCCCTCCTGACGGAAACGGTCAGTACTTC.

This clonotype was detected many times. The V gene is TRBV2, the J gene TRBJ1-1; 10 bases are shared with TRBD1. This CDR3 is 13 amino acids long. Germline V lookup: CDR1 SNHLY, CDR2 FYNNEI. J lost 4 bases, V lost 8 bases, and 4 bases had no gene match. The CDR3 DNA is TGTGCCAGCGCTCGGACAGGGGGCACTGAAGCTTTCTTT. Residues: CASARTGGTEAFF.